This T cell receptor (beta chain) stems from a study of radiation and T cells in renal cell carcinoma. TCRdb keeps only in-frame clones here, not all; method: immunoSEQ multiplex PCR. The profile covers roughly 120,000 clones, with roughly 80% appearing a single time and about 3% taken by the ten largest. Time point: baseline pretreatment blood. The sample's treatment: 15 Gy SBRT to primary tumor, nephrectomy 4 weeks later. Germline V gives CDR1 MNHNS, CDR2 SASEGT. The CDR3 runs 15 residues. V was trimmed by 3 bases and J by 2 bases, leaving 13 bases between them. The specimen was blood, collected from a patient whose treatment included radiotherapy and nephrectomy. The chain has TRBV6-1 and TRBJ1-2; possibly TRBD1 for D (6 bases). This TCR derives from a woman aged 60-70 years with renal cell carcinoma. The CDR3 DNA reads as TGTGCCAGCAGTGATTGGGGGGGGGCCAACTATGGCTACACCTTC. Protein sequence: CASSDWGGANYGYTF.